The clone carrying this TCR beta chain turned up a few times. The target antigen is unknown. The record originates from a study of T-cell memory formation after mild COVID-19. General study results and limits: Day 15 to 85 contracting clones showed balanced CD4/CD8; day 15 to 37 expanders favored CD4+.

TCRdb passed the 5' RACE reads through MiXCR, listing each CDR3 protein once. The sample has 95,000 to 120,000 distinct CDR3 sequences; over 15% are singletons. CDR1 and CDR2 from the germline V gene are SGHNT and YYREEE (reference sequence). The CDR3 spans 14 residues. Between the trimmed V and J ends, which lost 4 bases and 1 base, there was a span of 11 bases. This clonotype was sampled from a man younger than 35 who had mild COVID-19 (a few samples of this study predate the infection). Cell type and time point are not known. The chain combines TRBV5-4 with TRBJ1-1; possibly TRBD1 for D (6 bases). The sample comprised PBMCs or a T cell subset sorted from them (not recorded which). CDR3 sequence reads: CASSTRQENTEAFF. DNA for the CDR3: TGTGCCAGCAGCACCCGACAGGAGAACACTGAAGCTTTCTTT.